The rows below give T cell receptor beta chains drawn from one sample of a study of CD8 T cells in Susac syndrome. Via MiXCR, TCRdb re-called the immunoSEQ multiplex PCR reads, giving one row per CDR3 protein. Altogether roughly 150,000 distinct CDR3 sequences are present, around 95% being singletons, with the ten largest covering about 0.16%. The sequenced material came from CD4+ T cells from PBMCs. The source is a human donor with Susac syndrome. Each CDR3 is given without its conserved first and last residue.

>TRBJ1-2|TRBV19
ASSPTGTPYGYT
>TRBJ1-1|TRBV20-1
SARDRTGGTEAF
>TRBJ2-3|TRBV3-1
ASSQEGLAISTDTQY
>TRBJ2-1|TRBV21-1
AIPYEPYNEQF
>TRBJ1-6|TRBV14
ASSQEAGVSPLH
>TRBJ1-1|TRBV2
ASIRTVNTEAF
>TRBJ2-4|TRBV7-2
ASSLGYENIQY
>TRBJ2-7|TRBV3-1
ASSQDQNAGAH
>TRBJ2-3|TRBV20-1
SARDWPDLGTDTQY
>TRBJ2-3|TRBV12-3/TRBV12-4
ASSLGDGTDTQY
>TRBJ1-1|TRBV2
ASSVQGRNTEAF
>TRBJ2-5|TRBV4-3
ASSWTGGEETQY
>TRBJ2-1|TRBV5-1
ASSTSLAGVRDEQF
>TRBJ2-5|TRBV20-1
SARDRHRGPQETQY
>TRBJ1-5|TRBV20-1
SASGQGNQPQH
>TRBJ2-4|TRBV9
ASSPRVVSGGVRNIQY
>TRBJ2-1|TRBV9
ASSVAGGTYNEQF
>TRBJ2-7|TRBV25-1
ASSPFPTGGEQY
>TRBJ1-6|TRBV12-3/TRBV12-4
ASSLNEGNSPLH
>TRBJ1-6|TRBV9
ASSPLRDLYNSPLH
>TRBJ2-3|TRBV20-1
SARDPVGDTQY
>TRBJ1-2|TRBV29-1
SVEERTVNYGYT
>TRBJ2-7|TRBV6-6
ASNYGGRYEQY
>TRBJ2-1|TRBV4-2
ASSPRTSGGAADEQF